This T cell receptor beta chain derives from a study of post-analysis software for immune sequencing data. For the study at large: Multiple sclerosis in the patients followed relapsing-remitting, secondary progressive and progressive-relapsing courses.

Broader study findings: When compared against controls, multiple sclerosis patients showed significantly lower normalized Chao1 diversity. Patients showed TRBV5-6, TRBV5-1 and TRBV20-1 among five TRBV segments more frequent than in controls.

Unique molecular identifiers were carried by the TCR beta cDNA libraries. Using its own MiXCR run on the PCR reads, TCRdb lists one record per CDR3 protein. Of fewer than 900,000 distinct CDR3 sequences in the sample, 46% are singletons; the top ten hold 4% to 5%. About this clonotype itself: What it binds is unknown.

Germline CDR1 SEHNR, CDR2 FQNEAQ (reference sequence). The CDR3 runs 16 residues. This chain joins TRBV7-9 and TRBJ2-1; 10 bases agree with TRBD2. TRBJ2-7 matches the DNA end more closely, so the J call is doubtful. This clonotype was obtained from a girl aged 10 to 17 with multiple sclerosis. Sample: blood. The CDR3 protein is CASRSQPSGGGNEQYF. The CDR3 nucleotides are TGTGCCAGCAGAAGCCAACCTAGCGGGGGAGGGAACGAGCAGTACTTC.